The sequence of this T cell receptor (beta chain) was determined in a study of blood T cell repertoires in COVID-19. The J segment lost 1 base and the V segment lost 0 bases, leaving 8 bases of the junction unmatched. Germline values: CDR1 KGHSH, CDR2 LQKENI. There are 19 residues in the CDR3. Clones were sequenced by immunoSEQ multiplex PCR, and TCRdb holds only the in-frame ones, with some missing. The data show tens of thousands of clones, more than 75% seen once. The TCR originated in an elderly man with active or convalescent COVID-19. The chain carries TRBV18 and TRBJ2-6, with 8 nucleotides matching TRBD1. Sample: peripheral blood. The CDR3 DNA follows: TGTGCCAGCTCACCACCGGGGCAGGGGGCGCTTTCTGGGGCCAACGTCCTGACTTTC. Translation gives CASSPPGQGALSGANVLTF.